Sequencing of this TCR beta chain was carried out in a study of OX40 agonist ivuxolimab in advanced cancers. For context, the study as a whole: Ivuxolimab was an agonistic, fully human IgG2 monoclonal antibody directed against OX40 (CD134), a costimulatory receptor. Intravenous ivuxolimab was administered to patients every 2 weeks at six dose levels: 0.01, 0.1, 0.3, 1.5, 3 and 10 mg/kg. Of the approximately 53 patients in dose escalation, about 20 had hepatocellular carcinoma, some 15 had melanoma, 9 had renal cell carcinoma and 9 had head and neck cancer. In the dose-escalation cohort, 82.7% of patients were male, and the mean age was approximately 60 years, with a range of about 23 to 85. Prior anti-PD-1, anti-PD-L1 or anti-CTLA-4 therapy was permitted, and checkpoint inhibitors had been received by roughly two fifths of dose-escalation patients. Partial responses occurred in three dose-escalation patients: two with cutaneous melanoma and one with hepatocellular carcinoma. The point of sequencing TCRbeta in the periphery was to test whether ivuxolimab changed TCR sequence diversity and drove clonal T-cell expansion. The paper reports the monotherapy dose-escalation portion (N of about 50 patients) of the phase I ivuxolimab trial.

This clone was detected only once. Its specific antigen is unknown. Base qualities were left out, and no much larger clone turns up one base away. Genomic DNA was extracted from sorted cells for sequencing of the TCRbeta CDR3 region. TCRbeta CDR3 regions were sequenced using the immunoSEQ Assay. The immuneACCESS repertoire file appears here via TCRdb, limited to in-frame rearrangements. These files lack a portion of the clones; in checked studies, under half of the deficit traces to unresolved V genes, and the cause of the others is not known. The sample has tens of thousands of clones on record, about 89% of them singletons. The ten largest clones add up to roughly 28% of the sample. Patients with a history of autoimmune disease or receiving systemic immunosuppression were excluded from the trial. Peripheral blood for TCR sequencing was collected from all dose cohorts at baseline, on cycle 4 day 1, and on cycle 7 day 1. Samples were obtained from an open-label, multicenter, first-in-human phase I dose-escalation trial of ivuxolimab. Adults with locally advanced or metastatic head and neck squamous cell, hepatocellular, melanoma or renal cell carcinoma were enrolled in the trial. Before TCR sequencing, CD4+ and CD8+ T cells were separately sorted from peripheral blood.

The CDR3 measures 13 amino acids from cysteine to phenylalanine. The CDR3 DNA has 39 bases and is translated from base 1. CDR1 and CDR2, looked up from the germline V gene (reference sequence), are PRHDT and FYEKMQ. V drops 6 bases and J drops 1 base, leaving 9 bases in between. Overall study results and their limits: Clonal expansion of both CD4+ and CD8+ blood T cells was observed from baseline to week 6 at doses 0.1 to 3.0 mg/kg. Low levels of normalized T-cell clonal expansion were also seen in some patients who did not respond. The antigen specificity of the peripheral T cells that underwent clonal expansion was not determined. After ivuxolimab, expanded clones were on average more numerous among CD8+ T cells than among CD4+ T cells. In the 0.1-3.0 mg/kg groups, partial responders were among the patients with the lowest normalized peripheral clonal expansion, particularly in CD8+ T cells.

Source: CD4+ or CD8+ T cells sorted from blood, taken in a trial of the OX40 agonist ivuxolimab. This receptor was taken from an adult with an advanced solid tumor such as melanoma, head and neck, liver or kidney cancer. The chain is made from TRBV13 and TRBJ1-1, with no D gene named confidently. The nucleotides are TGTGCCAGCAGTTTCCTTACGAACACTGAAGCTTTCTTT. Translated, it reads CASSFLTNTEAFF.